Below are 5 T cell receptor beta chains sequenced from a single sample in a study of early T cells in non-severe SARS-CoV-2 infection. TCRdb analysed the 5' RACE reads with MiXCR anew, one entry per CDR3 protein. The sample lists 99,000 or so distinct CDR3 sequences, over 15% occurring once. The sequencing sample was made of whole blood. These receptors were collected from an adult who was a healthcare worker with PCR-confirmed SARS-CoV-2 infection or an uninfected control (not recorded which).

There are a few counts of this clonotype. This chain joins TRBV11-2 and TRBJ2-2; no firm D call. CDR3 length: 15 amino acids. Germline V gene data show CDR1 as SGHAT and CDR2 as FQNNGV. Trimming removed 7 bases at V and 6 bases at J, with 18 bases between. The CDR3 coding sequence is TGTGCCAGCACCCCCGTCGTCGGTGGCCCCGGGGAGCTGTTTTTT. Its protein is CASTPVVGGPGELFF.

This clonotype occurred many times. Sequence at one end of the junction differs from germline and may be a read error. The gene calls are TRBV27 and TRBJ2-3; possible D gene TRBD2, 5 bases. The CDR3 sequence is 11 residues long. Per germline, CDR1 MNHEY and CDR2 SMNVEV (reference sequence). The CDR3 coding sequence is TGTGCCACCTTTAGCGAGGTAATAGGACATTTT. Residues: CATFSEVIGHF.

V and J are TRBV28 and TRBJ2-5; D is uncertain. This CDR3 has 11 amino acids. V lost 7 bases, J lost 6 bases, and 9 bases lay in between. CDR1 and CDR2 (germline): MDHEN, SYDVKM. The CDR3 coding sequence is TGTGCCAGCACCGGCGGAAAGACCCAGTACTTC. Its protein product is CASTGGKTQYF.

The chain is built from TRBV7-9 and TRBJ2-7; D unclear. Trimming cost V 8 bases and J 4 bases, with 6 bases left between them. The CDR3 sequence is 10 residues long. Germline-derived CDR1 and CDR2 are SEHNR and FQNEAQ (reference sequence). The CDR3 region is CASGTYEQYF. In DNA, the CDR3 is TGTGCCAGCGGCACATACGAGCAGTACTTC.

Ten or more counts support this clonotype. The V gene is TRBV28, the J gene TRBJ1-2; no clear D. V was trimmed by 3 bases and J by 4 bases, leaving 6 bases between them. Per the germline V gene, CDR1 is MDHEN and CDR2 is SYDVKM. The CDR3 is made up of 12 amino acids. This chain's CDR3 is CASSFSAYGYTF. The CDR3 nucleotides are TGTGCCAGCAGTTTCTCCGCCTATGGCTACACCTTC.